The entry that follows covers one TCR beta chain sequence. The record originates from a study of blood T cell repertoires in COVID-19. Across the whole study: Researchers got acute and convalescent COVID-19 samples from the United States, Italy and Spain.

Sequencing used immunoSEQ multiplex PCR; TCRdb keeps in-frame clones, though not all of them. The profile shows roughly 16,000 clones, 60% to 80% of them singletons. The TCR sequence derives from a human donor in a cohort sampled during active COVID-19. Sequences were obtained from peripheral blood.

The CDR3 loop reads CASSGGQGTEAFF. In DNA, the CDR3 is TGTGCCAGCAGTGGGGGACAGGGAACTGAAGCTTTCTTT. The V and J genes are TRBV12-3 or TRBV12-4 and TRBJ1-1, with 9 bases lining up with TRBD1. This CDR3 contains 13 residues. V dropped 5 bases and J dropped 5; count of bases not matched to a gene: 3.